This T cell receptor beta chain was sequenced in a study of identical twins (dated by TCRdb to about 2016). Notes on the research overall: To test whether fetal clonotypes persist, the study used deep sequencing on TCR alpha and beta repertoires from monozygotic twins, unrelated adults of various ages, and cord blood. Replicate twin experiments were performed at different times using different library preparation protocols to rule out contamination. The study at large found these results: Invariant T cells such as MAIT and iNKT could partly confound zero-insertion analyses, though diverse VJ usage argued against this for most clonotypes. Fewer insertions were carried by abundant cord blood beta clonotypes; a weaker similar trend was observed in young adult naive repertoires, while no such trend was observed in memory repertoires. Recombination models systematically underestimated out-of-frame TCR alpha sharing in monozygotic twins but agreed with sharing between unrelated individuals. Out-of-frame TCR alpha sequences shared between twins showed an excess of low generation-probability sequences compared with coincidental sharing between unrelated individuals. Because the same donors could not be followed over many years, the conclusions depended on cross-sectional statistical analysis. The excess sharing between twins in beta out-of-frame sequences was weaker because fewer shared sequences reduced the signal-to-noise ratio.

The sample holds a few counts of this clonotype. Which antigen it targets is not known. No base quality values were provided; no much bigger clone lies one nucleotide off. The receptor library was made with 5' RACE. This sample was sequenced with an Illumina HiSeq 2000. A universal primer binding site was introduced by template switching, and a unique molecular identifier was present in the final cDNA, enabling accurate counting of TCR cDNA molecules. Specific primers in the conserved constant-segment region were used to synthesize first-strand cDNA for TCR alpha and beta chains. To control for contamination, every cDNA library was double barcoded, receiving both a SMART-Mk sample barcode and Illumina barcodes. TruSeq adapter sequences, together with Illumina sample barcodes, were added in two successive PCR steps. TCR alpha and beta cDNA libraries were sequenced on the Illumina HiSeq platform with custom primers. The authors' pipeline ran thus. MiGEC was used to process raw reads and extract unique molecular identifiers, and MiXCR was used to find CDR3 positions. Recombination models were inferred per individual with the repgenHMM and IGoR tools using an EM algorithm. Shared clonotypes were analyzed with the tcR package in R, and sharing was normalized by the product of cloneset sizes. To study raw recombination free of thymic and clonal selection effects, out-of-frame nonproductive sequences were analyzed. TCRdb reanalyzed the raw reads on its own, using fastp at Q25 for trimming and MiXCR for clone calling, and kept in-frame beta chains. Duplicate CDR3 protein sequences are folded into a single record with the most common DNA and genes. The V and J calls here are based on TCRdb, not the publication. For this sample there are 450,000 or so distinct CDR3 sequences; 15% to 20% appear just once. Of the sample, less than 15% is held by the ten largest clones.

Only healthy Caucasian donors were included. Three unrelated non-twin adults were also sequenced: a male aged 18 to 30, a male aged 50 to 59 and a female aged 50 to 59. Miltenyi CD45RO+ enrichment and human naive T-cell isolation kits were used to isolate memory (CD45RO+) and naive T cells from PBMC. This clonotype was obtained from a man in his fifties in good health. The material sequenced was naive T cells sorted from blood. Per the publication, the cell subset or site label means: cells isolated with a human naive T-cell isolation kit.

In nucleotide form, the sequence is TGTGCCAGCAGGCTAAAGAGCTTAGGACAGTCCTATAGCAATCAGCCCCAGCATTTT. This sequence encodes CASRLKSLGQSYSNQPQHF. The chain is assembled from TRBV6-1 and TRBJ1-5; TRBD1 is a possible D gene, resting on 6 matching bases. The junction carries 24 bases between V and J, which are trimmed by 6 bases and 0 bases respectively. Inclusive of the bounding cysteine and phenylalanine, the CDR3 is 19 residues long. CDR3 DNA is the only sequence kept; it has 57 bases, read in frame from the first base. Reading the germline V gene gives CDR1 MNHNS and CDR2 SASEGT.